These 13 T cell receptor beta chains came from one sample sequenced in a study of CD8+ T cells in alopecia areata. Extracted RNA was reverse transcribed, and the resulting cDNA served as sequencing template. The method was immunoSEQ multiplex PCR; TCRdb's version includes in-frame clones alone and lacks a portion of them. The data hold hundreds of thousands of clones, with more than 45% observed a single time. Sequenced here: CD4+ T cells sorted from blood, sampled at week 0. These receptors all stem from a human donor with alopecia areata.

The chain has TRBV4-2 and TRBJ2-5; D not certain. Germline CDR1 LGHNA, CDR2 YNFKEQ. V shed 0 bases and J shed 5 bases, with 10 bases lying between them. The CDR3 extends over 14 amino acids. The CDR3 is CASSQDRASETQYF. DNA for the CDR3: TGTGCCAGCAGCCAAGATCGTGCATCGGAGACCCAGTACTTC.

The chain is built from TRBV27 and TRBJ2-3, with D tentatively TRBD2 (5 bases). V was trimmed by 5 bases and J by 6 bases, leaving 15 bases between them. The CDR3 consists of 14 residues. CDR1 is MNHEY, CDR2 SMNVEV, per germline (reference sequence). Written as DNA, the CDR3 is TGTGCCAGCAGTCCCGGACTTCCTCCCGATACGCAGTATTTT. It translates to CASSPGLPPDTQYF.

The CDR3 sequence is CASSFQGLMFF. The CDR3 DNA follows: TGTGCCAGCAGCTTTCAAGGACTGATGTTCTTC. The gene calls are TRBV5-6 and TRBJ2-1; possibly TRBD2 for D (5 bases). Trimming stripped 2 bases from V and 15 bases from J, with 12 bases between. The CDR3 has 11 amino acids. CDR1 and CDR2 from the germline V gene are SGHDT and YYEEEE.

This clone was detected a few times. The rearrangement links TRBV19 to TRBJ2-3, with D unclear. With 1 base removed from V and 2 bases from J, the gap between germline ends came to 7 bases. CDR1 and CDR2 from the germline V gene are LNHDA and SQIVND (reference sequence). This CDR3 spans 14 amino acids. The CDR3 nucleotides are TGTGCCAGTAGTATAGTTGTCTTCACAGATACGCAGTATTTT. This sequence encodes CASSIVVFTDTQYF. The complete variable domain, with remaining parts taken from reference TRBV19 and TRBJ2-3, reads DGGITQSPKYLFRKEGQNVTLSCEQNLNHDAMYWYRQDPGQGLRLIYYSQIVNDFQKGDIAEGYSVSREKKESFPLTVTSAQKNPTAFYLCASSIVVFTDTQYFGPGTRLTVL.

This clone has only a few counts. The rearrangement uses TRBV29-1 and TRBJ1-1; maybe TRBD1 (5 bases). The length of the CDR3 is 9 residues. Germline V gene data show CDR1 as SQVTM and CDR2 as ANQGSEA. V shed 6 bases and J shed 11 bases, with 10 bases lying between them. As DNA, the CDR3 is TGCAGCGTCAGGGACCCGGCTTTCTTT. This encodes CSVRDPAFF.

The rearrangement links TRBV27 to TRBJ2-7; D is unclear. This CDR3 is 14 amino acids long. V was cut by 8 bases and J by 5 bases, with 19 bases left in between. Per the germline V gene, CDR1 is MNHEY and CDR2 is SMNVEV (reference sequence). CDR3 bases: TGTGCCAGCCGCCTGGCAGGCAAGCATGACGAGCAGTACTTC. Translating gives CASRLAGKHDEQYF.

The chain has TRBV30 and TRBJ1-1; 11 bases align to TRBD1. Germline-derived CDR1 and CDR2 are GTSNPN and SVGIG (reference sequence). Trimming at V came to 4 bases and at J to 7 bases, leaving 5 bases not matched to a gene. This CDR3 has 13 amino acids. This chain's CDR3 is CAWTGGTGGEAFF. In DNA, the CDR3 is TGTGCCTGGACAGGGGGGACAGGGGGTGAAGCTTTCTTT.

The chain's CDR3 is CASSSSTQGYTF. CDR3 in DNA: TGTGCCAGCTCATCATCCACCCAGGGCTACACCTTC. The chain employs TRBV18 and TRBJ1-2; D remains unclear. Germline loops: CDR1 KGHSH, CDR2 LQKENI. The CDR3 sequence is 12 residues long. Trimming pared 5 bases from V and 8 bases from J, leaving 12 bases between.

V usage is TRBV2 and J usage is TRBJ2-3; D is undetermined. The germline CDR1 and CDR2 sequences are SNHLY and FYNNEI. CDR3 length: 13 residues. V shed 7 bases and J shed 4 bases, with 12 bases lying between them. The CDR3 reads CASNIIGSDTQYF. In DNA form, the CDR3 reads TGTGCCAGCAACATTATAGGGTCAGATACGCAGTATTTT.

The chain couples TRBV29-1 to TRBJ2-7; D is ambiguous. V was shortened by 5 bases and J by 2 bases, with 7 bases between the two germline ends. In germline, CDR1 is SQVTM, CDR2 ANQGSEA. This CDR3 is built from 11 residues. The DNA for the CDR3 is TGCAGCGTTCGAGATGCCTACGAGCAGTACTTC. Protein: CSVRDAYEQYF.

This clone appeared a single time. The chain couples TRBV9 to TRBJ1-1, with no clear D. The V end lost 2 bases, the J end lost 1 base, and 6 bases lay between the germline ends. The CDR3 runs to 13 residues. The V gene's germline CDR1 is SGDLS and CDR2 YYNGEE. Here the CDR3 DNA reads TGTGCCAGCAGCGTGACATCGAACACTGAAGCTTTCTTT. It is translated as CASSVTSNTEAFF.

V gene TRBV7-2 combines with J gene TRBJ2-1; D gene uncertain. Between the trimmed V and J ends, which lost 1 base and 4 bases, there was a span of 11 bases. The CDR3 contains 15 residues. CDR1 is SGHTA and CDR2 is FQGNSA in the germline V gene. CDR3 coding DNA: TGTGCCAGCAGCTTAGGGGTCTCGCTGTACAATGAGCAGTTCTTC. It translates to CASSLGVSLYNEQFF.

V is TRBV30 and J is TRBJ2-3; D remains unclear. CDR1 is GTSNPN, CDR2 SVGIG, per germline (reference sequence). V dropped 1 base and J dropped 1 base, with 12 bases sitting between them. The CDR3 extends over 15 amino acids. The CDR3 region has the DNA TGTGCCTGGAGTGCCTGGCCGGGCGGCACAGATACGCAGTATTTT. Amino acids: CAWSAWPGGTDTQYF. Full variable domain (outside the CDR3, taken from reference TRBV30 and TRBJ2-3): SQTIHQWPATLVQPVGSPLSLECTVEGTSNPNLYWYRQAAGRGLQLLFYSVGIGQISSEVPQNLSASRPQDRQFILSSKKLLLSDSGFYLCAWSAWPGGTDTQYFGPGTRLTVL.